This T cell receptor beta chain was recovered during a study of patients and donors after allogeneic stem cell transplantation. This clonotype was detected a few times. The ends were cut back, 4 bases at V and 4 bases at J, with 15 bases in the middle. The CDR3 loop spans 16 amino acids. CDR1 is KGHDR, CDR2 SFDVKD, per germline. TCRdb re-called the RT-PCR reads through MiXCR, storing one row per CDR3 protein. The table records roughly 200,000 distinct CDR3 sequences, around two fifths of them present only once. The sequence was obtained from a human donor who was either an allogeneic HSCT recipient or a stem cell or donor lymphocyte infusion donor (not recorded which). It is not recorded whose cells these are; they may come from a transplant donor. Input material: blood, either unsorted or a sorted T cell fraction (not recorded which). The rearrangement uses TRBV24-1 and TRBJ2-2; D possibly corresponds to TRBD2 (5 bases). CDR3 sequence reads: CATSDPSTGSTGELFF. The CDR3 region has the DNA TGTGCCACCAGTGACCCCAGTACGGGGTCCACCGGGGAGCTGTTTTTT.